One and the same sample provided the 14 T cell receptor beta chains below, sequenced in a study of blood T cells in healthy people across ages. PCR was performed a second time for 7 to 11 cycles using a sample-barcoded 5' primer and a J-beta primer mix. TCRdb redid the calling of the 5' RACE reads with MiXCR, one entry per CDR3 protein. Here the sample spans hundreds of thousands of distinct CDR3 sequences, about 30% being singletons. Sequencing used blood. The receptors originated from a woman of 80 years or more in good health.

DNA of the CDR3: TGTGCCAGTAGAGGACAGGGGTTGGGCAATCAGCCCCAGCATTTT. This translates into CASRGQGLGNQPQHF. V usage is TRBV19 and J usage is TRBJ1-5, with TRBD1 matching over 9 bases. In germline, CDR1 is LNHDA, CDR2 SQIVND (reference sequence). Unmatched junction bases numbered 5, after V lost 6 bases and J lost 2 bases. The CDR3 contains 15 residues.

This clonotype was picked up a small number of times. This may come from a read error, since a much larger clone is one base off. This rearrangement joins TRBV6-2 or TRBV6-3 to TRBJ2-5; D gene ambiguous. Germline V gene sequence: CDR1 MNHEY, CDR2 SVGEGT. The CDR3 covers 14 residues. Trimming cost V 6 bases and J 5 bases, with 16 bases left between them. CDR3 nucleotide sequence: TGTGCCAGCAGGCCTGACGTAGGATATGAGACCCAGTACTTC. It encodes CASRPDVGYETQYF.

For this clonotype: At one end, the junction sequence differs from germline, possibly due to a read error. The V and J genes are TRBV2 and TRBJ2-1, with 14 bases lining up with TRBD2. Germline CDR1 SNHLY, CDR2 FYNNEI. This CDR3 has 16 residues. In DNA, the CDR3 is TGTGCCAGCACTGAACTGGGACTAGCGGGGGTGGCTGAGCAGTTCTTC. It is translated as CASTELGLAGVAEQFF.

The chain is built from TRBV18 and TRBJ1-4; D may be TRBD1 (5 bases). This CDR3 has 15 residues. Trimming shortened V by 4 bases and J by 3 bases, and 12 bases separated the two germline ends. From germline, CDR1 is KGHSH and CDR2 LQKENI. CDR3 bases: TGTGCCAGCTCACTACCGAGGGGTTCTAATGAAAAACTGTTTTTT. This gives the protein CASSLPRGSNEKLFF.

The sample holds a few counts of this clonotype. CDR3 protein: CASSVGGDTGELFF. CDR3 DNA: TGTGCCAGCAGCGTAGGGGGGGACACCGGGGAGCTGTTTTTT. The chain links TRBV9 to TRBJ2-2; tentative D call: TRBD2 (6 bases). Germline CDR1 and CDR2: SGDLS and YYNGEE. The length of the CDR3 is 14 residues. V lost 0 bases to trimming and J lost 3 bases, with 6 bases between them.

This sequence joins TRBV28 and TRBJ2-7; possible D gene TRBD1, 6 bases. The CDR3 covers 13 residues. Germline CDR1 MDHEN, CDR2 SYDVKM. Trimming shortened V by 6 bases and J by 3 bases, and 12 bases separated the two germline ends. The CDR3 nucleotides read TGTGCCAGCAGACCTGACAGGAACTACGAGCAGTACTTC. Encoded protein: CASRPDRNYEQYF. Looking up the rest from reference TRBV28 and TRBJ2-7 gives the full variable domain: DVKVTQSSRYLVKRTGEKVFLECVQDMDHENMFWYRQDPGLGLRLIYFSYDVKMKEKGDIPEGYSVSREKKERFSLILESASTNQTSMYLCASRPDRNYEQYFGPGTRLTVT.

This clonotype was detected many times. J is TRBJ1-2 and V is TRBV5-5; 8 nucleotides agree with TRBD1. Per germline, CDR1 SGHKS and CDR2 YYEKEE (reference sequence). V was pared by 5 bases and J by 7 bases, with 19 bases of the junction left unmatched. This CDR3 has 17 residues. In nucleotides, the CDR3 is TGTGCCAGCAGAGTTACCGGGACAGGAGTCTTTTCGGGTGGCTACACCTTC. Its protein is CASRVTGTGVFSGGYTF. The whole variable domain, remainder taken from reference TRBV5-5 and TRBJ1-2, is DAGVTQSPTHLIKTRGQQVTLRCSPISGHKSVSWYQQVLGQGPQFIFQYYEKEERGRGNFPDRFSARQFPNYSSELNVNALLLGDSALYLCASRVTGTGVFSGGYTFGSGTRLTVV.

This clonotype was seen a few times. This may stem from a read error, because a much larger clone lies one nucleotide away. The V and J genes are TRBV7-6 and TRBJ2-1, with no clear D. The end of the DNA fits TRBJ2-7 better, so the J call may be wrong. Germline V gives CDR1 SGHVS, CDR2 FNYEAQ. There are 15 residues in the CDR3. The CDR3: CASSPTVPTYNEQYF. CDR3 bases: TGTGCCAGCAGCCCGACTGTTCCTACCTACAATGAGCAGTACTTC.

A few counts support this clonotype. This may stem from a read error, because a much larger clone lies one nucleotide away. This chain joins TRBV6-5 and TRBJ2-1; 7 positions match TRBD1. J was trimmed by 6 bases and V by 4 bases; bases with no gene match: 6. Germline assignment: CDR1 MNHEY and CDR2 SVGAGI. The CDR3 loop spans 14 amino acids. The CDR3 reads CASSSPDRRNEQFF. CDR3 coding DNA: TGTGCCAGCAGTTCCCCGGACAGGCGCAATGAGCAGTTCTTC.

This clonotype was detected once. The rearrangement links TRBV7-2 to TRBJ2-3; TRBD2 aligns across 12 bases. V gave up 8 bases and J gave up 6 bases; unmatched junction bases: 3. Germline CDR1 is SGHTA and CDR2 is FQGNSA. The CDR3 consists of 13 residues. CDR3 nucleotides: TGTGCCAGCGGACTAGCGGGACGGGATACGCAGTATTTT. Its translation is CASGLAGRDTQYF.

This clonotype has ten or more counts. The rearrangement uses TRBV7-9 and TRBJ2-5, with no clear D. CDR3 size: 12 residues. Germline CDR1 is SEHNR and CDR2 is FQNEAQ (reference sequence). V lost 5 bases and J 2 bases, leaving 6 bases between the germline ends. This chain's CDR3 is CASSHSQETQYF. The CDR3, as DNA: TGTGCCAGCAGCCACAGTCAAGAGACCCAGTACTTC.

V and J are TRBV20-1 and TRBJ1-1, with a tentative D call TRBD1 (6 bases). V lost 3 bases and J 3 bases, leaving 11 bases between the germline ends. The CDR3 contains 13 residues. From germline, CDR1 is DFQATT and CDR2 SNEGSKA (reference sequence). The CDR3 here is CSASRKGDTEAFF. The CDR3 coding sequence is TGCAGTGCTAGTCGAAAGGGGGACACTGAAGCTTTCTTT.

Ten or more counts support this clonotype. Here the CDR3 DNA reads TGTGCCAGCTCACCACTTCATCGGGAGGCCTATGGCTACACCTTC. Translated: CASSPLHREAYGYTF. The chain joins TRBV18 to TRBJ1-2, with D uncertain. Trimming removed 1 base at V and 4 bases at J, with 13 bases between. The length of the CDR3 is 15 residues. Germline CDR1 and CDR2: KGHSH and LQKENI.

The table lists this clonotype with a few counts. The chain employs TRBV18 and TRBJ2-5, with TRBD2 identical over 10 bases. This CDR3 comprises 16 residues. CDR1 is KGHSH, CDR2 LQKENI, per germline. The ends lost 8 bases at V and 4 bases at J; junction bases unmatched: 13. CDR3 sequence reads: CASTNRTSGGGETQYF. CDR3 DNA: TGTGCCAGCACTAATAGGACTAGCGGCGGGGGAGAGACCCAGTACTTC.